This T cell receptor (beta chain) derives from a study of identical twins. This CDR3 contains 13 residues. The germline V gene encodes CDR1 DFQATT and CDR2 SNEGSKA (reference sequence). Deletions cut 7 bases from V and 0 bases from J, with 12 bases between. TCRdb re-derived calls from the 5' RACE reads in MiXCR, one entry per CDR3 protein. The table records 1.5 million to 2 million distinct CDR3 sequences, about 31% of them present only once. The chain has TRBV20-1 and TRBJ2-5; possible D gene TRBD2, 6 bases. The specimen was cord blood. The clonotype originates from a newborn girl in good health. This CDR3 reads CSVGTYYQETQYF. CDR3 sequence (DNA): TGCAGTGTCGGGACTTATTACCAAGAGACCCAGTACTTC.